Listed below are T cell receptor beta chains from one sample, sequenced in a study of cytomegalovirus exposure and HLA in healthy donors. The protocol was immunoSEQ multiplex PCR, while the TCRdb copy is restricted to in-frame clones and leaves out a portion. The data hold some 160,000 clones, with around 85% observed a single time. The specimen sequenced was PBMCs. Receptor source: a male donor in good health and CMV-seronegative. The CDR3 runs from the conserved cysteine through the conserved F or W. D genes are given only for firm matches. Clone size is stated in some rows and not others, as once, few, many or a class when expanded.

size	D	V	J	CDR3	DNA
.	TRBD1	TRBV12-5	TRBJ1-2	CASGLAGGAFYGYTF	TGTGCTAGTGGTTTGGCAGGGGGCGCGTTCTATGGCTACACCTTC
.	TRBD1	TRBV7-9	TRBJ2-7	CSSSQLGTGPTYEQYF	TGTTCCAGCAGCCAACTAGGGACAGGGCCAACCTACGAGCAGTACTTC
.	.	TRBV14	TRBJ1-1	CASSQWLASVAFF	TGTGCCAGCAGCCAATGGCTGGCCTCCGTAGCTTTCTTT
few	TRBD2	TRBV7-9	TRBJ2-7	CASSLAGGGYSYEQYF	TGTGCCAGCAGCTTAGCGGGGGGAGGGTACTCCTACGAGCAGTACTTC
.	TRBD1	TRBV2	TRBJ1-6	CASRRDDGQVNSPLHF	TGTGCCAGCAGAAGAGACGATGGACAGGTTAATTCACCCCTCCACTTT
.	.	TRBV5-1	TRBJ1-4	CASSLIGATNEKLFF	TGCGCCAGCAGCTTGATCGGTGCAACTAATGAAAAACTGTTTTTT
.	TRBD1	TRBV19	TRBJ2-7	CASRIGAGGSYEQYF	TGTGCCAGTAGAATCGGGGCAGGGGGTTCCTACGAGCAGTACTTC
few	TRBD1	TRBV15	TRBJ1-6	CATSRRTGDGSPLHF	TGTGCCACCAGCAGACGGACAGGGGATGGTTCACCCCTCCACTTT
.	.	TRBV6-4	TRBJ2-2	CASRRALSGGELFF	TGTGCCAGCCGGAGGGCCCTCTCGGGAGGGGAGCTGTTTTTT
.	.	TRBV7-9	TRBJ2-7	CASSYTGIPYEQYF	TGTGCCAGCAGCTACACAGGCATCCCCTACGAGCAGTACTTC
.	.	TRBV15	TRBJ2-5	CATNDLASQETQYF	TGTGCCACCAATGACCTAGCGAGTCAAGAGACCCAGTACTTC
.	TRBD2	TRBV6-4	TRBJ2-1	CASRDIAGGLFF	TGTGCCAGCAGAGATATAGCGGGGGGCCTGTTCTTC
.	TRBD1	TRBV5-1	TRBJ2-7	CASSFSGTGPYEQYF	TGCGCCAGCAGCTTCTCCGGGACAGGGCCCTACGAGCAGTACTTC
.	.	TRBV6-1	TRBJ1-3	CASSETIRGTIYF	TGTGCCAGCAGTGAAACGATCCGCGGCACCATATATTTT
.	TRBD1	TRBV27	TRBJ1-2	CASRQGRANYGYTF	TGTGCCAGCCGACAGGGCCGAGCTAACTATGGCTACACCTTC
.	.	TRBV2	TRBJ2-7	CASSKWDTHSYEQYF	TGTGCCAGCAGTAAATGGGACACACACTCCTACGAGCAGTACTTC
few	.	TRBV7-9	TRBJ2-1	CASSLAYGVVGFREQFF	TGTGCCAGCAGCTTAGCATACGGGGTTGTGGGGTTTCGTGAGCAGTTCTTC
.	.	TRBV19	TRBJ1-1	CASNQGTTNTEAFF	TGTGCCAGTAACCAGGGGACAACGAACACTGAAGCTTTCTTT
.	TRBD1	TRBV7-8	TRBJ2-7	CASSLGQGDYEQYF	TGTGCCAGCAGCTTGGGACAGGGAGACTACGAGCAGTACTTC
.	TRBD2	TRBV5-1	TRBJ2-5	CASSSGTSANGETQYF	TGCGCCAGCAGCTCGGGGACTAGCGCAAATGGGGAGACCCAGTACTTC
.	.	TRBV18	TRBJ2-7	CASSAGQKYEQYF	TGTGCCAGCTCAGCGGGACAGAAATACGAGCAGTACTTC
.	TRBD1	TRBV6-5	TRBJ1-4	CASSYSTGTGGEKLFF	TGTGCCAGCAGTTACTCGACCGGGACAGGGGGCGAAAAACTGTTTTTT
.	.	TRBV29-1	TRBJ2-1	CSVDYRYSRGSGANEQFF	TGCAGCGTTGATTACCGTTACTCTAGGGGATCTGGTGCGAATGAGCAGTTCTTC
few	.	TRBV19	TRBJ2-1	CASSTPESSYNEQFF	TGTGCCAGTAGTACACCGGAGAGCTCCTACAATGAGCAGTTCTTC
.	.	TRBV5-4	TRBJ1-2	CASSGRGAAYGYTF	TGTGCCAGCAGCGGCCGGGGGGCGGCCTATGGCTACACCTTC
.	.	TRBV7-2	TRBJ1-2	CASSRGGKYGYTF	TGTGCCAGCAGCCGAGGAGGCAAGTATGGCTACACCTTC
.	TRBD1	TRBV19	TRBJ1-1	CASSSDRGFERGRAEAFF	TGTGCCAGTAGTAGCGACAGGGGATTCGAGAGAGGCCGTGCTGAAGCTTTCTTT
.	TRBD1	TRBV9	TRBJ2-1	CASSAARDSRPRSYNEQFF	TGTGCCAGCAGCGCCGCCCGGGACAGCCGCCCCCGATCCTACAATGAGCAGTTCTTC
.	.	TRBV7-8	TRBJ2-1	CASSYTGSEQFF	TGTGCCAGCAGCTATACAGGGAGCGAGCAGTTCTTC
few	.	TRBV9	TRBJ2-7	CASSPPRRAYEQYF	TGTGCCAGCAGCCCCCCCCGGAGGGCCTACGAGCAGTACTTC
.	TRBD1	TRBV30	TRBJ1-2	CAWSETGGAARLGYGYTF	TGTGCCTGGAGTGAAACAGGGGGCGCGGCGAGATTAGGCTATGGCTACACCTTC
.	.	TRBV6-5	TRBJ1-1	CAIRGAYTEAFF	TGTGCCATCCGCGGGGCGTACACTGAAGCTTTCTTT
once	.	TRBV6-1	TRBJ2-1	CASSRSGEQFF	TGTGCCAGCAGCCGTAGCGGAGAGCAGTTCTTC
.	TRBD2	TRBV9	TRBJ2-7	CASSLAGGPSYEQYF	TGTGCCAGCAGCCTAGCGGGGGGGCCGTCCTACGAGCAGTACTTC
.	TRBD1	TRBV7-6	TRBJ1-1	CASSFGQGVTEAFF	TGTGCCAGCAGCTTCGGACAGGGGGTGACTGAAGCTTTCTTT
few	.	TRBV5-1	TRBJ1-6	CASSLGINSRGDNSPLHF	TGCGCCAGCAGCTTGGGTATCAACTCCAGGGGAGATAATTCACCCCTCCACTTT